This is a list of T cell receptor beta chains from one sample in a study of cytomegalovirus exposure and HLA in healthy donors. TCRdb keeps only in-frame clones here, not all; method: immunoSEQ multiplex PCR. Of around 200,000 clones listed, approximately 78% were seen once; the top ten hold 0.8%. The sequencing sample was made of PBMCs. The origin of the receptors is a young woman in good health and CMV-seronegative. CDR3s include the opening cysteine and the closing phenylalanine or tryptophan. D genes are given only for firm matches. Some rows have no size entry. The others give once, few or many, or a class for an expanded clone.

>TRBV6-1|TRBD1|TRBJ1-1|-
TGTGCCAGCAGTAGCCGGGGACAGGGGGCCACCGGAGCTTTCTTT
CASSSRGQGATGAFF
>TRBV28|-|TRBJ2-7|-
TGTGCCAGCGGGGGGTACGAGCAGTACTTC
CASGGYEQYF
>TRBV7-2|TRBD2|TRBJ2-5|-
TGTGCCAGCAGCTTAACGGGGGGAGGAGCGGGAAGACAAGAGACCCAGTACTTC
CASSLTGGGAGRQETQYF
>TRBV7-9|-|TRBJ1-2|-
TGTGCCAGCAGCTTAGAGGAGTATGGCTACACCTTC
CASSLEEYGYTF
>TRBV6-5|-|TRBJ1-4|few
TGTGCCAGCACCGGCGGGGGCCCTGGCGAAAAACTGTTTTTT
CASTGGGPGEKLFF
>TRBV6-5|-|TRBJ1-1|-
TGTGCCAGCAGTTACGGCGGAGGGACTGAAGCTTTCTTT
CASSYGGGTEAFF
>TRBV28|TRBD1|TRBJ1-1|-
TGTGCCAGCAGCATGTACAGGGGGTTGATGACTGAAGCTTTCTTT
CASSMYRGLMTEAFF
>TRBV12-5|-|TRBJ1-1|-
TGTGCTAGTGGCCCATCCAACACTGAAGCTTTCTTT
CASGPSNTEAFF
>TRBV2|TRBD1|TRBJ1-2|-
TGTGCCAGCGAGGCGGACAGGTCATATCAAGGGAGTGGCTACACCTTC
CASEADRSYQGSGYTF
>TRBV5-1|TRBD1|TRBJ1-2|-
TGCGCCAGCAGCTTGGACAGGGGTAATGGCTACACCTTC
CASSLDRGNGYTF
>TRBV5-8|TRBD2|TRBJ2-4|-
TGTGCCAGCAGCTTGGCCCTAGCGGTGAAAAACATTCAGTACTTC
CASSLALAVKNIQYF
>TRBV15|-|TRBJ2-7|-
TGTGCCACCAGCAGAGAACTCCACGAGCAGTACTTC
CATSRELHEQYF
>TRBV27|-|TRBJ1-3|-
TGTGCCAGCAGTCCAAGGGGATTTAGCTCTGGAAACACCATATATTTT
CASSPRGFSSGNTIYF
>TRBV7-9|-|TRBJ2-7|-
TGTGCCAGCAGCTTAGCCGACAGGACCTACGAGCAGTACTTC
CASSLADRTYEQYF
>TRBV6-5|-|TRBJ1-2|-
TGTGCCAGCAGTTACGGCGGAGCTTACTATGGCTACACCTTC
CASSYGGAYYGYTF
>TRBV27|-|TRBJ2-7|-
TGTGCCAGCAGTTTAGGTCGTTTCGGCGCTGGGGCGGTCGAGCAGTACTTC
CASSLGRFGAGAVEQYF
>TRBV27|TRBD1|TRBJ1-3|-
TGTGCCAGCAGCCCAGACAGGGCCGGAAACACCATATATTTT
CASSPDRAGNTIYF
>TRBV5-1|-|TRBJ2-2|few
TGCGCCAGCAGCTTTGGGCGGGATGGCACCGGGGAGCTGTTTTTT
CASSFGRDGTGELFF
>TRBV5-1|-|TRBJ2-1|-
TGCGCCAGCAGCTTGGGCACAGGGTCCGGAACTGAGCAGTTCTTC
CASSLGTGSGTEQFF
>TRBV30|-|TRBJ2-7|-
TGTGCCTGGAGTCGGGGGAGGTACGAGCAGTACTTC
CAWSRGRYEQYF
>TRBV6-5|TRBD1|TRBJ2-7|few
TGTGCCAGCAGCCGGACAGGGGGATCCTACGAGCAGTACTTC
CASSRTGGSYEQYF
>TRBV19|-|TRBJ1-2|-
TGTGCCAGTAGTATGGACACGGTCTATGGCTACACCTTC
CASSMDTVYGYTF
>TRBV9|-|TRBJ1-5|-
TGTGCCAGCAGCGTAGGGGCAGGGGCCAATCAGCCCCAGCATTTT
CASSVGAGANQPQHF
>TRBV28|-|TRBJ1-2|-
TGTGCCAGCAGTTCGGGGTTAAACTATGGCTACACCTTC
CASSSGLNYGYTF
>TRBV18|TRBD2|TRBJ2-5|-
TGTGCCAGCTCACCAAATCCCCCGGGACTAGGGGGTGAGACCCAGTACTTC
CASSPNPPGLGGETQYF
>TRBV23-1|TRBD1|TRBJ1-5|-
TGCGCCAGCAGTCAATCAAAGGGGGCGAGGTTGGGCAATCAGCCCCAGCATTTT
CASSQSKGARLGNQPQHF
>TRBV27|-|TRBJ1-4|once
TGTGCCAGCAGTTTATACACAGGGAATGAAAAACTGTTTTTT
CASSLYTGNEKLFF
>TRBV18|-|TRBJ1-4|once
TGTGCCAGCTCACCCGGTATGAGAGGGAATGAAAAACTGTTTTTT
CASSPGMRGNEKLFF
>TRBV6-5|TRBD1|TRBJ2-5|-
TGTGCCAGCAGTTTTCCCCAGGGGGCGGGGGAGACCCAGTACTTC
CASSFPQGAGETQYF
>TRBV5-1|-|TRBJ2-2|-
TGCGCCAGCAGCTTGGTACTAGGCGAACCCGGGGAGCTGTTTTTT
CASSLVLGEPGELFF
>TRBV7-2|-|TRBJ1-5|-
TGTGCCAGCAGCTTAACGGTATATAGCAATCAGCCCCAGCATTTT
CASSLTVYSNQPQHF
>TRBV29-1|TRBD2|TRBJ2-5|-
TGCAGCGTTATAGGACTAGCCGGGGGAGAGACCCAGTACTTC
CSVIGLAGGETQYF
>TRBV4-1|-|TRBJ2-5|-
TGCGCCAGCAGCCTCGGGGTTCAAGAGACCCAGTACTTC
CASSLGVQETQYF